A selection of T cell receptor beta chains follows, all from one sample in a study of blood T cell repertoires in COVID-19. Measured with immunoSEQ multiplex PCR; TCRdb has only the in-frame clones, and not every one. The sample includes around 260,000 clones, less than 85% of them seen just once. Sequences were obtained from peripheral blood. The receptors were gathered from a man aged 55 to 70 who had recovered from COVID-19. The CDR3 runs from the conserved cysteine through the conserved F or W.

J: TRBJ1-1
V: TRBV25-1
CDR3: CASSVGAEAEAFF

J: TRBJ2-7
V: TRBV9
CDR3: CASSVGSSGAEQYF

J: TRBJ1-5
V: TRBV5-6
CDR3: CASSLGSGNQPQHF

J: TRBJ2-5
V: TRBV4-1
CDR3: CASSQTLGQGETQYF

J: TRBJ1-1
V: TRBV12-3/TRBV12-4
CDR3: CASSSRGSSLAFF

J: TRBJ1-1
V: TRBV14
CDR3: CASSQVGGSDTEAFF

J: TRBJ1-1
V: TRBV3-1/TRBV3-2
CDR3: CASMGAWNTEAFF

J: TRBJ1-5
V: TRBV18
CDR3: CASSPTQGMRNQPQHF

J: TRBJ2-7
V: TRBV5-1
CDR3: CASSPVSPPYEQYF

J: TRBJ1-6
V: TRBV19
CDR3: CASDEGGSYNSPLHF

J: TRBJ2-7
V: TRBV5-1
CDR3: CASSSDFGPYEQYF

J: TRBJ1-6
V: TRBV7-9
CDR3: CASSPETNSPLHF

J: TRBJ2-1
V: TRBV18
CDR3: CASSPSLAGGHGEQFF

J: TRBJ1-3
V: TRBV6-1
CDR3: CASSEGRSGNTIYF

J: TRBJ1-2
V: TRBV20-1
CDR3: CSARAEGYTF

J: TRBJ2-5
V: TRBV7-6
CDR3: CASSFTTVAETQYF

J: TRBJ2-7
V: TRBV28
CDR3: CASRSGGPPYEQYF

J: TRBJ1-2
V: TRBV24-1
CDR3: CATSDRTRGYGYTF

J: TRBJ2-7
V: TRBV30
CDR3: CAWSARDRGVYEQYF

J: TRBJ1-3
V: TRBV5-4
CDR3: CASSFSGANGNTIYF

J: TRBJ2-1
V: TRBV27
CDR3: CASSSRDEQFF

J: TRBJ2-3
V: TRBV5-1
CDR3: CASSPDRGTDTQYF

J: TRBJ2-7
V: TRBV25-1
CDR3: CASSDPWGQVYEQYF

J: TRBJ2-2
V: TRBV7-7
CDR3: CASSSGPGQGSPGELFF

J: TRBJ2-3
V: TRBV6-5
CDR3: CASSYRQFGSTDTQYF

J: TRBJ1-4
V: TRBV24-1
CDR3: CATSATGSGKLFF

J: TRBJ1-5
V: TRBV30
CDR3: CAWSVGTNQPQHF